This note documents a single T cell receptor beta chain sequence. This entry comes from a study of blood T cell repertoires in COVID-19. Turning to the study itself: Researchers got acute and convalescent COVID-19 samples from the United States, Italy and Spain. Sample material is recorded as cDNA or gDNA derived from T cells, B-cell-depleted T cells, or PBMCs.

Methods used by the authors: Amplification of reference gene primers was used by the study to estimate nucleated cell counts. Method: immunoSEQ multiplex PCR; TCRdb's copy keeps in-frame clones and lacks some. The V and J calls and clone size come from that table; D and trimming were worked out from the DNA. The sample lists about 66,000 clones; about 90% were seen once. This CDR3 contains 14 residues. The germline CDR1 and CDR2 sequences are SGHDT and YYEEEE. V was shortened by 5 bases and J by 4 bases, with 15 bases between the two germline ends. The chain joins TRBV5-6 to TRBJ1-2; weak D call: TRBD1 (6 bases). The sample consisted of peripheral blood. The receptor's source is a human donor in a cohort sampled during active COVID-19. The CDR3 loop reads CASRTAGGAYGYTF. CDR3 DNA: TGTGCCAGCAGAACCGCTGGGGGGGCCTATGGCTACACCTTC.